These 15 T cell receptor beta chains originate from one sample sequenced in a study of CD8+ T cells in alopecia areata. Sequencing used cDNA as its template, made by extracting RNA and reverse transcribing it. Assay: immunoSEQ multiplex PCR; the TCRdb copy retains only in-frame clones and omits some. The sample shows about 120,000 clones, none of them appearing just once. Source material: lesional skin. Receptors were obtained from a C3H/HeJ mouse with alopecia areata. The mouse strain carries the MHC haplotype H2-k.

A note on this clone: All gene names here are mouse names. With the read ending 4 residues before the CDR3 end, the germline J gene is used to fill in that end. The V call is TRBV19, the J call TRBJ2-7; 8 bases match TRBD2. V lost 5 bases to trimming and J lost 0 bases; unmatched junction nucleotides: 4. CDR3 length: 14 amino acids. Germline V lookup: CDR1 FNHDT, CDR2 SITEND (reference sequence). The sequenced part of the CDR3 DNA is TGTGCCAGCAGCTGGGGGGCCAACTCCTAT. Translated: CASSWGANSY. The full CDR3 reads CASSWGANSYEQYF.

This clone has just a few counts. Genes and germline are mouse. The read halts 4 residues ahead of the CDR3 end, with the missing end drawn from the germline J gene. This chain joins TRBV19 and TRBJ1-1, with 10 bases fitting TRBD1. Germline CDR1 FNHDT, CDR2 SITEND (reference sequence). The CDR3 totals 13 residues. The part of the CDR3 DNA that was read is TGTGCCAGCACCGGGACAGGGGCGGGA. This codes for CASTGTGAG. The entire CDR3 reads CASTGTGAGEVFF. Full variable domain (outside the CDR3, taken from reference TRBV19 and TRBJ1-1): GGIITQTPKFLIGQEGQKLTLKCQQNFNHDTMYWYRQDSGKGLRLIYYSITENDLQKGDLSEGYDASREKKSSFSLTVTSAQKNEMAVFLCASTGTGAGEVFFGKGTRLTVV.

This clone was picked up a small number of times. Genes and germline are mouse. Read coverage stops 4 residues before the CDR3 terminus; the germline J gene supplies the remainder. This sample includes further DNA sequences coding for the same CDR3. J is TRBJ2-7 and V is TRBV13-3; TRBD2 matches at 8 bases. CDR1 NNHDY and CDR2 SYVADS come from the germline V gene. CDR3 length: 14 amino acids. V was clipped by 4 bases and J by 0 bases; unmatched bases: 3. This CDR3 is CASSPLGDSYEQYF. The CDR3 DNA, read in part, is TGTGCCAGCAGTCCACTGGGGGACTCCTAT.

Note on this clone: Mouse names are used for the genes. The CDR3 is cut off 4 residues early in the read; its end comes from the germline J gene. The chain combines TRBV19 with TRBJ2-1; no reliable D call. The germline V and J ends were trimmed by 3 bases and 3 bases, with 7 bases remaining between them. The germline gives CDR1 FNHDT, CDR2 SITEND (reference sequence). The CDR3 covers 13 residues. CDR3 in amino acids: CASSNQPYAEQFF. The sequenced part of the CDR3 DNA is TGTGCCAGCAGTAACCAGCCCTATGCT.

At least ten counts were recorded for this clone. Each gene name is a mouse one. Read data end 4 residues before the CDR3 end; the end is taken from the germline J gene. The J gene is TRBJ2-1, the V gene TRBV13-3, with TRBD1 matching over 7 bases. The V gene end was trimmed by 0 bases and the J gene end by 1 base; junction bases not matched to a gene: 4. This CDR3 region has 16 residues. Germline V gene sequence: CDR1 NNHDY, CDR2 SYVADS. CDR3 DNA, as far as it was read: TGTGCCAGCAGTGATGCAGGGGGACAGAACTATGCT. Translating gives CASSDAGGQNYA. The CDR3 as a whole reads CASSDAGGQNYAEQFF.

With respect to this clone: Genes here carry mouse names. Coverage ceases 4 residues before the CDR3 finishes, and the germline J gene fills in the end. The chain employs TRBV19 and TRBJ2-2; D might be TRBD1 (5 bases). The CDR3 is made up of 14 amino acids. Germline V gene sequence: CDR1 FNHDT, CDR2 SITEND (reference sequence). Trimming cost V 4 bases and J 4 bases, with 11 bases left between them. Partial CDR3 DNA: TGTGCCAGCAGTCCAGGGCGGGGCACCGGG. The encoded protein is CASSPGRGTG. The full CDR3 protein is CASSPGRGTGQLYF.

This clone was observed a few times. Genes and germline come from the mouse. Read coverage stops 4 residues before the CDR3 terminus; the germline J gene supplies the remainder. V gene TRBV13-1 combines with J gene TRBJ2-1; 10 bases line up with TRBD2. This CDR3 is built from 14 residues. Germline CDR1 and CDR2: NSHNY and SYGAGN. The ends lost 6 bases at V and 4 bases at J; junction bases unmatched: 4. The sequenced CDR3 bases are TGTGCCAGCACCTGGGGGGGCGCTTATGCT. It encodes CASTWGGAYA. The CDR3, in full, reads CASTWGGAYAEQFF.

The table lists this clone with a few counts. Gene names refer to mouse genes. The read terminates 4 residues ahead of where the CDR3 ends, so the germline J gene completes it. The chain recombines TRBV1 with TRBJ1-2; 8 bases match TRBD1. The V gene end was trimmed by 5 bases and the J gene end by 3 bases; junction bases not matched to a gene: 5. There are 14 residues in the CDR3. The germline gives CDR1 NSQYPW, CDR2 LRSPGD (reference sequence). CDR3 protein: CTCSRQGRDSDYTF. The part of the CDR3 DNA that was read is TGCACCTGCAGTCGACAGGGGAGGGACTCC.

Details on this clone: Mouse gene names and germline throughout. The CDR3 extends 4 residues past the end of the read, so its final part is completed from the germline J gene. The chain combines TRBV13-2 with TRBJ2-7; 10 nucleotides align to TRBD2. V dropped 3 bases and J dropped 0; count of bases not matched to a gene: 6. CDR1 and CDR2 from the germline V gene are NNHNN and SYGAGS (reference sequence). CDR3 length: 16 amino acids. The CDR3 loop reads CASGVKLGGSSYEQYF. Partial CDR3 DNA: TGTGCCAGCGGTGTCAAACTGGGGGGGAGCTCCTAT.

This clone was seen repeatedly, ten times or more. Mouse gene names apply. The CDR3 end lies 4 residues beyond the end of the read and is filled in from the germline J gene. The chain recombines TRBV13-1 with TRBJ2-7; TRBD2 matches at 8 bases. CDR3 length: 13 amino acids. After removal of 7 bases from V and 3 bases from J, the junction contained 6 bases not matched to a gene. Germline V lookup: CDR1 NSHNY, CDR2 SYGAGN. CDR3 region: CASEDWGRYEQYF. Incomplete CDR3 DNA: TGTGCCAGCGAAGACTGGGGCCGCTAT.

A few counts support this clone. The genes and germline here are from mouse. The observed sequence ends 4 residues before the CDR3 terminus, with the missing tail filled in from the germline J gene. The V gene is TRBV1, the J gene TRBJ2-4; 12 bases fit TRBD1. Germline-derived CDR1 and CDR2 are NSQYPW and LRSPGD (reference sequence). The length of the CDR3 is 16 residues. The trim removed 5 bases at V and 3 bases at J, leaving 6 bases unmatched. CDR3 residues: CTCSPMGQGAQNTLYF. The covered CDR3 bases are TGCACCTGCAGTCCAATGGGACAGGGGGCCCAAAAC.

This clone turned up a few times. Gene names are mouse gene names. The read is 4 residues too short to cover the CDR3 end, so that end is filled in from the germline J gene. The chain employs TRBV13-3 and TRBJ2-4; 7 bases map to TRBD1. From germline, CDR1 is NNHDY and CDR2 SYVADS. CDR3 length: 13 residues. The covered CDR3 bases are TGTGCCAGCAGTTTGACAGGGACAAAC. This translates into CASSLTGTN. The entire CDR3 reads CASSLTGTNTLYF.

This clone has at least ten counts. Germline and genes: mouse. Sequencing ends 4 residues short of the CDR3 end; the germline J gene provides the rest. This chain uses TRBV13-3 with TRBJ2-3; TRBD1 is a possible D gene (5 bases). Trimming shortened V by 6 bases and J by 0 bases, and 11 bases separated the two germline ends. Per the germline V gene, CDR1 is NNHDY and CDR2 is SYVADS. The CDR3 is 14 amino acids. The CDR3: CASNGQNSAETLYF. CDR3 DNA (partial): TGTGCCAGCAACGGACAAAATAGTGCAGAA.

This clone has a handful of counts. Here the gene names and germline are mouse. The CDR3 end is not reached by the read, which stops 4 residues before it; the germline J gene fills it in. The V and J genes are TRBV13-3 and TRBJ1-4, with D possibly matching TRBD1 (6 bases). Germline CDR1 is NNHDY and CDR2 is SYVADS. The CDR3 has 13 amino acids. The CDR3 loop reads CASSDAGVERLFF. The covered CDR3 bases are TGTGCCAGCAGTGACGCAGGGGTCGAA.

This clone was recorded at least ten times. Gene labels here are mouse ones. The read ends 4 residues early relative to the CDR3; the germline J gene fills the gap. The rearrangement links TRBV13-3 to TRBJ2-7, with no clear D. Trimming pared 6 bases from V and 3 bases from J, leaving 7 bases between. The CDR3 is 11 amino acids. The germline CDR1 and CDR2 sequences are NNHDY and SYVADS. The CDR3 spells CASTQDYEQYF. Partial CDR3 DNA: TGTGCCAGCACTCAGGACTAT.